This entry lists 5 T cell receptor beta chains sequenced from one sample in a study of monozygotic twins with inflammatory bowel disease. TCRdb processed the 5' RACE reads again and assigns one entry to each CDR3 protein, with no DNA. Recorded for this sample: a few hundred thousand distinct CDR3 sequences. What was sequenced was blood. The receptors stem from a human donor with ulcerative colitis or Crohn's disease, or a healthy co-twin of an affected twin (not recorded which).

The J gene is TRBJ2-5, the V gene TRBV10-3; the D call from TCRdb, TRBD1, cannot be confirmed without DNA. Germline assignment: CDR1 ENHRY and CDR2 SYGVKD. This CDR3 has 14 residues. The CDR3 sequence: CATRGTGDDETQYF.

J is TRBJ2-6 and V is TRBV6-5; TCRdb gives TRBD1 as the D gene, but with no DNA this cannot be confirmed. The length of the CDR3 is 18 residues. The germline V gene encodes CDR1 MNHEY and CDR2 SVGAGI. The CDR3 loop is CASSSRRTGYSGANVLTF.

The chain recombines TRBV18 with TRBJ2-1; TCRdb's D gene call, TRBD1, goes unchecked for lack of DNA. The CDR3 extends over 14 amino acids. From germline, CDR1 is KGHSH and CDR2 LQKENI. The CDR3 reads CASSPWTGKDEQFF. The whole variable domain, filled in from reference TRBV18 and TRBJ2-1, reads NAGVMQNPRHLVRRRGQEARLRCSPMKGHSHVYWYRQLPEEGLKFMVYLQKENIIDESGMPKERFSAEFPKEGPSILRIQQVVRGDSAAYFCASSPWTGKDEQFFGPGTRLTVL.

The chain recombines TRBV5-1 with TRBJ1-4; TCRdb picks TRBD1, but there is no DNA to check that call. The V gene's germline CDR1 is SGHRS and CDR2 YFSETQ. CDR3 length: 14 amino acids. Here the CDR3 reads CASSPGPGAEKLFF.

This sequence joins TRBV5-1 and TRBJ2-1. Germline lookup yields CDR1 SGHRS and CDR2 YFSETQ. This CDR3 is built from 14 residues. CDR3 residues: CASSRSGNYNEQFF.